One sample yielded the 11 T cell receptor beta chains listed below, sequenced in a study of beta chain features in type 1 diabetes. Every isolated RNA sample was fully reverse transcribed, so sequencing captured expressed TCRB transcripts. Sequencing used immunoSEQ multiplex PCR; TCRdb keeps in-frame clones, though not all of them. The sample has 360,000 or so clones, 15% to 20% seen once. Sample: naive CD4+ T cells from blood. These TCRs come from a woman aged 18 to 35 in good health.

The chain carries TRBV2 and TRBJ2-5; D gene uncertain. The CDR3 runs to 13 residues. Trimming cost V 4 bases and J 5 bases, with 11 bases left between them. Germline V lookup: CDR1 SNHLY, CDR2 FYNNEI. The CDR3 protein is CASSGQTAETQYF. Written as DNA, the CDR3 is TGTGCCAGCAGTGGGCAAACCGCCGAGACCCAGTACTTC.

On this clone: The sample holds other DNA sequences that translate to the same CDR3. The CDR3 loop is CASSLGLGYEQYF. CDR3 DNA: TGCGCCAGCAGCCTGGGACTAGGGTACGAGCAGTACTTC. The chain joins TRBV5-1 to TRBJ2-7; 8 positions match TRBD2. V shed 4 bases, J shed 4 bases, and the junction held 4 bases outside the gene matches. CDR1 is SGHRS, CDR2 YFSETQ, per germline. The CDR3 totals 13 residues.

V is TRBV7-2 and J is TRBJ2-7; 11 bases fit TRBD1. Germline V gives CDR1 SGHTA, CDR2 FQGNSA. V was pared by 6 bases and J by 12 bases, with 13 bases of the junction left unmatched. The CDR3 has 14 residues. The CDR3 region is CASRSLPGQGELYF. In DNA form, the CDR3 reads TGTGCCAGCAGGTCTCTTCCGGGACAGGGGGAGTTGTACTTC.

This clone showed up just a few times. V gene TRBV5-5 combines with J gene TRBJ2-2, with a tentative D call TRBD2 (7 bases). The germline V gene has CDR1 SGHKS and CDR2 YYEKEE (reference sequence). V dropped 6 bases and J dropped 6 bases, with 15 bases sitting between them. CDR3 size: 14 residues. The CDR3 spells CASTDGRGSGELFF. As DNA, the CDR3 is TGTGCCAGCACGGATGGGAGGGGGTCCGGGGAGCTGTTTTTT.

The sample holds a few counts of this clone. The genes are TRBV25-1 and TRBJ1-5; tentatively, D is TRBD1 (6 bases). Trimming shortened V by 4 bases and J by 1 base, and 11 bases separated the two germline ends. The CDR3 length is 15 residues. The germline V gene encodes CDR1 MGHDK and CDR2 SYGVNS. CDR3 DNA: TGTGCCAGCAGTGCAACGGGACAAAGCAATCAGCCCCAGCATTTT. Translation: CASSATGQSNQPQHF.

This chain joins TRBV7-3 and TRBJ2-1, with 10 bases lining up with TRBD2. This CDR3 has 17 residues. Germline CDR1 reads SGHTA; CDR2 reads FQGTGA. Unmatched junction bases numbered 3, after V lost 0 bases and J lost 1 base. CDR3 amino acids: CASSLTPSGSSYNEQFF. The CDR3 DNA sequence: TGTGCCAGCAGCTTAACCCCTAGCGGGAGTTCCTACAATGAGCAGTTCTTC.

The chain is built from TRBV25-1 and TRBJ1-5, with D hard to call. Between the trimmed V and J ends, which lost 1 base and 8 bases, there was a span of 6 bases. Germline values: CDR1 MGHDK, CDR2 SYGVNS. CDR3 length: 12 amino acids. The CDR3 DNA reads TGTGCCAGCAGTGAATCGGGGAAGCCCCAGCATTTT. The encoded protein is CASSESGKPQHF.

This clone was seen only a few times. The CDR3, as DNA: TGTGCCAGCAGCCCCGGACTAGCGGGGATTTACAATGAGCAGTTCTTC. It codes for CASSPGLAGIYNEQFF. The chain carries TRBV9 and TRBJ2-1; 12 bases agree with TRBD2. Germline V gene data show CDR1 as SGDLS and CDR2 as YYNGEE. After removal of 4 bases from V and 4 bases from J, the junction contained 6 bases not matched to a gene. The CDR3 is 16 residues long.

V gene TRBV30 combines with J gene TRBJ1-5, with D perhaps TRBD1 (6 bases). Germline V gives CDR1 GTSNPN, CDR2 SVGIG (reference sequence). The CDR3 totals 16 residues. V lost 1 base, J lost 4 bases, and 17 bases lay in between. The CDR3 spells CAWSDPPGHPNQPQHF. The CDR3 nucleotides read TGTGCCTGGAGTGATCCTCCGGGACACCCTAATCAGCCCCAGCATTTT.

V usage is TRBV9 and J usage is TRBJ1-6; perhaps TRBD1 as D (6 bases). This CDR3 is built from 16 residues. V was cut by 3 bases and J by 0 bases, with 10 bases left in between. Germline V lookup: CDR1 SGDLS, CDR2 YYNGEE. CDR3 sequence (DNA): TGTGCCAGCAGCGACGACAGGAGCTCCTATAATTCACCCCTCCACTTT. Translated: CASSDDRSSYNSPLHF. The full variable domain, rest sourced from reference TRBV9 and TRBJ1-6, is DSGVTQTPKHLITATGQRVTLRCSPRSGDLSVYWYQQSLDQGLQFLIQYYNGEERAKGNILERFSAQQFPDLHSELNLSSLELGDSALYFCASSDDRSSYNSPLHFGNGTRLTVT.

This clone came up a few times. The rearrangement uses TRBV2 and TRBJ2-5; 14 bases line up with TRBD2. With V trimmed by 3 bases and J by 7 bases, 4 bases remained unmatched. CDR3 size: 15 residues. Germline loops: CDR1 SNHLY, CDR2 FYNNEI. The CDR3 region has the DNA TGTGCCAGCAGTGACGTGGGACTAGCGGGGGTGACCCAGTACTTC. Its protein product is CASSDVGLAGVTQYF.